This record looks at one TCR beta chain sequence and its context. It lacks a known antigen. Base quality data are lacking; no much larger clone is found one base away. This record belongs to a study of blood T cell repertoires in COVID-19 (dated by TCRdb to the early 2020s). Regarding the complete study: Samples from collaborators originated in the United States, Italy and Spain and spanned both the acute and convalescent phases of COVID-19. The prospective study material was composed of cDNA or gDNA derived from T cells, B-cell-depleted T cells, or PBMCs. Where available, HLA class I and class II types were obtained from metadata supplied by the sample provider rather than from assay-based typing. The dataset comprised deeply sampled blood TCRbeta repertoires from subjects exposed to, actively infected with, or recovered from COVID-19. Nearly every sample came with metadata listing a de-identified subject ID, COVID-19 status, age in years and sex. The samples were drawn from two sources: the first 160 participants of the ongoing ImmuneRACE study, and 1,254 subjects contributed by 6 global collaborators. The repertoires were made available in a free public database intended to serve as a resource for research on the immune response to SARS-CoV-2.

Germline trimming: 3 bases from V, 0 bases from J; junction bases outside gene matches: 6. The CDR1 and CDR2 encoded by the germline V gene are SGHTS and YDEGEE. The CDR3 starts with the cysteine, ends with the phenylalanine, and has 17 residues. The entry retains the CDR3 DNA only, 51 bases that are in frame from base 1. Summary of the overall study and its limitations: Clinical and demographic metadata were provided uncurated, with the amount varying by source and participant.

TCRbeta CDR3 regions were amplified from genomic DNA by means of the immunoSEQ Assay, a bias-controlled multiplex PCR. The study's own analysis went as follows. Within the assay, amplification of reference gene primers was used to estimate how many nucleated cells each sample contained. To quantify the absolute abundance of each unique TCRbeta CDR3 rearrangement, sequence reads were collapsed and filtered. For each sample, productive Simpson clonality was calculated as the square root of Simpson's diversity index across productive rearrangements. This immuneACCESS table, as held by TCRdb, lists in-frame sequences with V and J called but not all clones. Of the missing ones, under half trace to an unresolved V gene in checked studies; the others have no known cause. V and J calls and clone size are those listed in that table; D and trimming were worked out from the DNA. The sample contains 45,000 to 55,000 clones, 70% to 85% of them found a single time. The top ten clonotypes cover around a tenth of the sample.

One collaborating source in Seattle enrolled patients during active infection and followed them longitudinally through the course of disease. Whole blood was collected in K2EDTA tubes by collaborating institutions according to the institutions' own protocols. Collaborator samples were shipped for TCRbeta analysis as frozen whole blood, isolated PBMCs, or DNA extracted from either sample type. Recombination connected TRBV5-8 to TRBJ1-5, and 10 bases in between align with TRBD1. The receptor comes from a man older than 75 with COVID-19, enrolled during active disease. Sequencing was done on a sample of peripheral blood. The DNA is as follows: TGTGCCAGCAGCTCGGGACAGGGGATGTATAGCAATCAGCCCCAGCATTTT. Its amino acids are CASSSGQGMYSNQPQHF.